This T cell receptor (beta chain) originates from a study of T cell responses to AZD1222 COVID-19 vaccine. The overall study: Second doses were pooled across both intervals (about 4 or about 12 weeks).

Study outcomes and limitations: Repertoires were collected only later (after the peak T cell response had occurred). Receipt of two AZD1222 doses was followed by a rise in Spike-specific TCR breadth and depth.

In the case of this clone: Its target is unknown.

TCRdb's copy holds only in-frame clones and misses some; the assay was immunoSEQ multiplex PCR. The sample gives 140,000 or so clones, 85% to 90% of which show up once; 1.5% to 2% is in the top ten. The germline V and J ends were trimmed by 4 bases and 0 bases, with 11 bases remaining between them. Germline V CDR1 and CDR2: SGHKS, YYEKEE (reference sequence). The CDR3 extends over 15 amino acids. The chain employs TRBV5-5 and TRBJ2-1; possibly TRBD1 or TRBD2 for D (6 bases each). The input for sequencing was peripheral blood, taken on day 0 of AZD1222 vaccination. This clonotype was obtained from an adult in good health. The CDR3 loop reads CASSLEGGSYNEQFF. CDR3 in DNA: TGTGCCAGCAGCCTGGAGGGGGGCTCCTACAATGAGCAGTTCTTC. Together with reference TRBV5-5 and TRBJ2-1, the CDR3 gives the full variable domain: DAGVTQSPTHLIKTRGQQVTLRCSPISGHKSVSWYQQVLGQGPQFIFQYYEKEERGRGNFPDRFSARQFPNYSSELNVNALLLGDSALYLCASSLEGGSYNEQFFGPGTRLTVL.